This T cell receptor (beta chain) stems from a study of beta chain features in type 1 diabetes. The study's findings and limits: At VDJ recombination sites, type 1 diabetes patients had fewer insertions and more deleted nucleotides.

The isolated RNA, all of it, was reverse transcribed, so expressed TCRB transcripts were what got sequenced. Repertoires were generated with immunoSEQ multiplex PCR, while TCRdb's copy carries only in-frame clones and drops some. The data hold 450,000 to 550,000 clones, with 30% observed a single time. Notes on this clone: The antigen remains undetermined.

Sequencing was performed on naive CD4+ T cells from blood. The sequence derives from a man in his late teens or twenties in good health.

The CDR3 bases are TGCGCCAGCAGCCAGTTCCAGGGATCCGGGGAGCTGTTTTTT. Its protein product is CASSQFQGSGELFF. This chain joins TRBV4-1 and TRBJ2-2; D possibly corresponds to TRBD1 (5 bases). V lost 3 bases and J 6 bases, leaving 11 bases between the germline ends. CDR3 length equals 14 residues. CDR1 is MGHRA and CDR2 is YSYEKL in the germline V gene.